These 27 T cell receptor beta chains came from one sample sequenced in a study of Ad26.COV2.S vaccination and SARS-CoV-2 variants. The treatment denotes: 15 to 20 received Ad26.COV2.S at low or high dose, single or two shots; roughly five received placebo; per-sample allocation not given. Sampling occurred on day 63 after the first vaccine or placebo injection. Libraries were prepared by immunoSEQ multiplex PCR; TCRdb keeps only in-frame clonotypes and omits some of them. The sample lists hundreds of thousands of clones; about nine tenths were seen once. The source material was peripheral blood, sampled in a trial of Ad26.COV2.S vaccine versus placebo. The receptors originated from a person aged 18-65 years who received the Ad26.COV2.S COVID-19 vaccine or a placebo.

This clone appeared many times. V usage is TRBV6-2 or TRBV6-3 and J usage is TRBJ2-7; D not certain. Germline V CDR1 and CDR2: MNHEY, SVGEGT. Trimming pared 1 base from V and 4 bases from J, leaving 14 bases between. The CDR3 runs to 15 residues. CDR3 residues: CASSYWLDSSYEQYF. CDR3 nucleotides: TGTGCCAGCAGTTACTGGTTAGACTCCAGTTACGAGCAGTACTTC.

A single count supports this clone. The genes are TRBV19 and TRBJ1-1, with D maybe TRBD1 (6 bases). Deletions cut 10 bases from V and 7 bases from J, with 28 bases between. The CDR3 covers 16 residues. Germline CDR1 is LNHDA and CDR2 is SQIVND (reference sequence). The CDR3 DNA sequence: TGTGCCACCAACGGGGGGGCAGGGTCGATCGTTGGTGAAGCTTTCTTT. Translation: CATNGGAGSIVGEAFF.

This chain joins TRBV28 and TRBJ2-1, with D possibly TRBD2 on 7 matching bases. Germline CDR1 MDHEN, CDR2 SYDVKM. There are 17 residues in the CDR3. V was shortened by 1 base and J by 4 bases, with 17 bases between the two germline ends. CDR3 coding DNA: TGTGCCAGCAGTTTATCCCCCCTAGGGGGGGAATACAATGAGCAGTTCTTC. Encoded protein: CASSLSPLGGEYNEQFF.

CDR3 in DNA: TGTGCCAGCAGTGAAGGAGCGGGGACCCCTAATGAAAAACTGTTTTTT. It translates to CASSEGAGTPNEKLFF. This sequence joins TRBV2 and TRBJ1-4, with D possibly being TRBD1 (5 bases). Germline V CDR1 and CDR2: SNHLY, FYNNEI. There are 16 residues in the CDR3. V was clipped by 1 base and J by 3 bases, with 12 bases between them.

CDR3 region: CASSETLLLGYEQYF. CDR3 nucleotides: TGTGCCAGTAGCGAGACCCTTCTCCTTGGATACGAGCAGTACTTC. This chain links TRBV19 with TRBJ2-7; D gene unclear. The CDR3 contains 15 residues. Trimming pared 6 bases from V and 4 bases from J, leaving 19 bases between. CDR1 is LNHDA, CDR2 SQIVND, per germline (reference sequence).

The V call is TRBV5-1, the J call TRBJ1-2; 7 nucleotides match TRBD1. V was pared by 0 bases and J by 6 bases, with 8 bases of the junction left unmatched. From germline, CDR1 is SGHRS and CDR2 YFSETQ. This CDR3 is 15 amino acids long. The CDR3 sequence is CASSLGTGSEHGYTF. In DNA form, the CDR3 reads TGCGCCAGCAGCTTGGGGACAGGCAGTGAACATGGCTACACCTTC.

The V and J genes are TRBV11-2 and TRBJ1-2, with D uncertain. Trimming left V 5 bases short and J 4 bases short, with 14 bases between. Germline CDR1 is SGHAT and CDR2 is FQNNGV. This CDR3 has 14 amino acids. In DNA, the CDR3 is TGTGCCAGCAGCCCCCGTGGGCAGATCTATGGCTACACCTTC. Amino acids: CASSPRGQIYGYTF. The variable domain in full, completed from reference TRBV11-2 and TRBJ1-2, reads EAGVAQSPRYKIIEKRQSVAFWCNPISGHATLYWYQQILGQGPKLLIQFQNNGVVDDSQLPKDRFSAERLKGVDSTLKIQPAKLEDSAVYLCASSPRGQIYGYTFGSGTRLTVV.

J is TRBJ2-4 and V is TRBV7-2, with D possibly matching TRBD1 (6 bases). This CDR3 is 16 amino acids long. Germline CDR1 is SGHTA and CDR2 is FQGNSA. The V and J ends lost 1 base and 0 bases respectively, with 10 bases between them. The CDR3 is CASSLVGQIAKNIQYF. CDR3 bases: TGTGCCAGCAGCTTAGTAGGACAGATAGCCAAAAACATTCAGTACTTC.

This rearrangement joins TRBV9 to TRBJ2-5, with a tentative D call TRBD2 (6 bases). CDR1 and CDR2 from the germline V gene are SGDLS and YYNGEE. Trimming left V 3 bases short and J 5 bases short, with 11 bases between. The length of the CDR3 is 13 residues. Here the CDR3 reads CASSAGTSETQYF. The CDR3 DNA is TGTGCCAGCAGCGCTGGGACTTCGGAGACCCAGTACTTC.

The genes are TRBV29-1 and TRBJ1-2; D unresolved. Trimming left V 7 bases short and J 8 bases short, with 23 bases between. This CDR3 is 14 amino acids long. CDR1 is SQVTM and CDR2 is ANQGSEA in the germline V gene. This CDR3 is CSASGENTSGGYTF. CDR3 sequence (DNA): TGCAGCGCCTCGGGAGAAAATACCTCCGGGGGCTACACCTTC.

The CDR3 sequence is CASSIALAGLETQYF. CDR3 in DNA: TGTGCCAGTAGTATAGCTCTAGCGGGGTTAGAGACCCAGTACTTC. The chain has TRBV19 and TRBJ2-5; 9 bases fit TRBD2. Germline V lookup: CDR1 LNHDA, CDR2 SQIVND (reference sequence). The CDR3 consists of 15 residues. Germline trimming cut 1 base from V and 4 bases from J; bases unmatched to any gene: 4.

V gene TRBV2 combines with J gene TRBJ1-2; TRBD1 agrees at 8 bases. Trimming cost V 4 bases and J 4 bases; bases outside gene matches: 11. This CDR3 spans 16 amino acids. The germline gives CDR1 SNHLY, CDR2 FYNNEI. CDR3 region: CASSAVRTGRSYGYTF. The CDR3 nucleotides read TGTGCCAGCAGTGCAGTAAGGACAGGGAGATCCTATGGCTACACCTTC.

The chain links TRBV5-1 to TRBJ2-4, with 10 bases fitting TRBD1. Germline V gene sequence: CDR1 SGHRS, CDR2 YFSETQ. The CDR3 runs to 14 residues. V shed 5 bases, J shed 5 bases, and the junction held 4 bases outside the gene matches. CDR3 residues: CASRAGTGENIQYF. CDR3 sequence (DNA): TGCGCCAGCAGGGCCGGGACAGGGGAAAACATTCAGTACTTC.

The chain joins TRBV2 to TRBJ2-1; 8 bases are a match to TRBD2. Germline lookup yields CDR1 SNHLY and CDR2 FYNNEI. The CDR3 loop spans 14 amino acids. Here the CDR3 reads CAYTSGSSYNEQFF. As DNA, the CDR3 is TGTGCATACACAAGCGGGAGCTCCTACAATGAGCAGTTCTTC.

This chain links TRBV2 with TRBJ1-5; TRBD1 aligns across 7 bases. The CDR3 sequence is 14 residues long. Unmatched junction bases numbered 6, after V lost 4 bases and J lost 6 bases. Germline V CDR1 and CDR2: SNHLY, FYNNEI. The CDR3: CASSVYRTGQPQHF. The CDR3 bases are TGTGCCAGCAGTGTGTATAGGACAGGTCAGCCCCAGCATTTT.

The chain has TRBV28 and TRBJ2-2; 9 nucleotides agree with TRBD2. Germline CDR1 MDHEN, CDR2 SYDVKM. The CDR3 is 14 residues long. The J segment lost 5 bases and the V segment lost 7 bases, leaving 5 bases of the junction unmatched. The CDR3 protein is CASTEREETGELFF. DNA for the CDR3: TGTGCCAGCACGGAGCGGGAGGAAACCGGGGAGCTGTTTTTT.

The chain couples TRBV19 to TRBJ2-2; D is uncertain. The V end was cut by 5 bases, the J end by 6 bases, with 10 bases between. The germline V gene encodes CDR1 LNHDA and CDR2 SQIVND (reference sequence). The CDR3 is 13 amino acids. Written as DNA, the CDR3 is TGTGCCAGTAGTGCGTTATTCTCCGGGGAGCTGTTTTTT. Amino acid sequence: CASSALFSGELFF.

This clone was seen a handful of times. The chain uses TRBV18 and TRBJ1-1; TRBD1 might be the D (6 bases). With 3 bases removed from V and 4 bases from J, the gap between germline ends came to 12 bases. Germline V gene data show CDR1 as KGHSH and CDR2 as LQKENI. The CDR3 contains 14 residues. The CDR3 spells CASSPRTGSTEAFF. CDR3 bases: TGTGCCAGCTCACCGAGAACAGGGAGCACTGAAGCTTTCTTT.

This sequence joins TRBV19 and TRBJ2-6; D perhaps matches TRBD1 (6 bases). This CDR3 has 18 amino acids. The V end lost 4 bases, the J end lost 1 base, and 17 bases lay between the germline ends. Germline-derived CDR1 and CDR2 are LNHDA and SQIVND (reference sequence). The CDR3 DNA is TGTGCCAGTAGTACAACAGGGACCGCGCCGTCTGGGGCCAACGTCCTGACTTTC. It encodes CASSTTGTAPSGANVLTF.

This sequence joins TRBV2 and TRBJ2-5, with TRBD2 as a possible D gene (5 bases). Germline assignment: CDR1 SNHLY and CDR2 FYNNEI. Trimming left V 1 base short and J 1 base short, with 13 bases between. This CDR3 has 16 amino acids. CDR3 coding DNA: TGTGCCAGCAGTGAAGACCTACCGGGAACCCAAGAGACCCAGTACTTC. This codes for CASSEDLPGTQETQYF. Full variable domain (missing parts from reference TRBV2 and TRBJ2-5): EPEVTQTPSHQVTQMGQEVILRCVPISNHLYFYWYRQILGQKVEFLVSFYNNEISEKSEIFDDQFSVERPDGSNFTLKIRSTKLEDSAMYFCASSEDLPGTQETQYFGPGTRLLVL.

CDR3: CASSYRQGSPEAFF. The DNA for the CDR3 is TGTGCCAGCAGTTACAGACAGGGTTCCCCTGAAGCTTTCTTT. The chain joins TRBV7-2 to TRBJ1-1, with 7 bases aligning to TRBD1. Per germline, CDR1 SGHTA and CDR2 FQGNSA. This CDR3 is 14 amino acids long. V dropped 6 bases and J dropped 6; count of bases not matched to a gene: 10.

This sequence joins TRBV9 and TRBJ2-7; D gene ambiguous. The germline gives CDR1 SGDLS, CDR2 YYNGEE. CDR3 length: 13 residues. The V and J ends lost 0 bases and 5 bases respectively, with 9 bases between them. The CDR3 protein is CASSVVGSHEQYF. In DNA, the CDR3 is TGTGCCAGCAGCGTAGTAGGGTCCCACGAGCAGTACTTC. The full variable domain, with the rest looked up from reference TRBV9 and TRBJ2-7, is DSGVTQTPKHLITATGQRVTLRCSPRSGDLSVYWYQQSLDQGLQFLIQYYNGEERAKGNILERFSAQQFPDLHSELNLSSLELGDSALYFCASSVVGSHEQYFGPGTRLTVT.

The chain couples TRBV6-1 to TRBJ2-5, with 8 bases matching TRBD1. Germline assignment: CDR1 MNHNS and CDR2 SASEGT. Losses at the gene ends were 3 bases for V and 1 base for J; bases not matched to a gene: 7. CDR3 size: 16 residues. In nucleotides, the CDR3 is TGTGCCAGCAGTGATGGACAGGGAGGAGGCCAAGAGACCCAGTACTTC. It encodes CASSDGQGGGQETQYF.

The V gene is TRBV6-1, the J gene TRBJ1-2, with 8 bases fitting TRBD1. Trimming cost V 2 bases and J 4 bases; bases outside gene matches: 9. There are 16 residues in the CDR3. Germline loops: CDR1 MNHNS, CDR2 SASEGT. CDR3 DNA: TGTGCCAGCAGTGAATCAGGCAGGGGGCAGATCTATGGCTACACCTTC. Protein product: CASSESGRGQIYGYTF.

V usage is TRBV19 and J usage is TRBJ2-7; D might be TRBD1 (8 bases). The CDR3 is made up of 13 amino acids. V was cut by 9 bases and J by 6 bases, with 18 bases left in between. The germline V gene has CDR1 LNHDA and CDR2 SQIVND (reference sequence). The CDR3 bases are TGTGCCAGCGGGGGGACAGGAAGTTCCGAGCAGTACTTC. This sequence encodes CASGGTGSSEQYF.

V is TRBV7-3 and J is TRBJ1-5; D uncertain. Germline-derived CDR1 and CDR2 are SGHTA and FQGTGA. The CDR3 contains 14 residues. The germline V and J ends were trimmed by 5 bases and 1 base, with 9 bases remaining between them. CDR3 amino acids: CASSEDGSNQPQHF. The CDR3 nucleotides are TGTGCCAGCAGCGAGGACGGGAGCAATCAGCCCCAGCATTTT.

The chain joins TRBV7-2 to TRBJ2-1, with 7 bases that match TRBD2. With 3 bases clipped from V and 12 bases from J, the junction kept 8 bases outside the gene matches. The CDR3 is 13 amino acids. The germline gives CDR1 SGHTA, CDR2 FQGNSA. CDR3 protein: CASSFTSDARQFF. The CDR3 DNA follows: TGTGCCAGCAGCTTCACTAGCGACGCACGGCAGTTCTTC. Variable domain in full (rest from reference TRBV7-2 and TRBJ2-1): GAGVSQSPSNKVTEKGKDVELRCDPISGHTALYWYRQSLGQGLEFLIYFQGNSAPDKSGLPSDRFSAERTGGSVSTLTIQRTQQEDSAVYLCASSFTSDARQFFGPGTRLTVL.